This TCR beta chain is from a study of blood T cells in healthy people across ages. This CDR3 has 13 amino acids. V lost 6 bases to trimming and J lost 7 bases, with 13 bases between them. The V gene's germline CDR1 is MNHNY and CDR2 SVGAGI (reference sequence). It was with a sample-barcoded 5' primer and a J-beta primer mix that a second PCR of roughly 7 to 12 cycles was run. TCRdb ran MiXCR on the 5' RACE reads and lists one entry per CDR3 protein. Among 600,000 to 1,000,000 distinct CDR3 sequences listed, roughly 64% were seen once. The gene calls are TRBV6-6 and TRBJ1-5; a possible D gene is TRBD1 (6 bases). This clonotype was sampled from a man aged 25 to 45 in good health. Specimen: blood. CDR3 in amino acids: CASRGQGKQPQHF. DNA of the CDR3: TGTGCCAGCAGGGGACAAGGGAAACAGCCCCAGCATTTT.